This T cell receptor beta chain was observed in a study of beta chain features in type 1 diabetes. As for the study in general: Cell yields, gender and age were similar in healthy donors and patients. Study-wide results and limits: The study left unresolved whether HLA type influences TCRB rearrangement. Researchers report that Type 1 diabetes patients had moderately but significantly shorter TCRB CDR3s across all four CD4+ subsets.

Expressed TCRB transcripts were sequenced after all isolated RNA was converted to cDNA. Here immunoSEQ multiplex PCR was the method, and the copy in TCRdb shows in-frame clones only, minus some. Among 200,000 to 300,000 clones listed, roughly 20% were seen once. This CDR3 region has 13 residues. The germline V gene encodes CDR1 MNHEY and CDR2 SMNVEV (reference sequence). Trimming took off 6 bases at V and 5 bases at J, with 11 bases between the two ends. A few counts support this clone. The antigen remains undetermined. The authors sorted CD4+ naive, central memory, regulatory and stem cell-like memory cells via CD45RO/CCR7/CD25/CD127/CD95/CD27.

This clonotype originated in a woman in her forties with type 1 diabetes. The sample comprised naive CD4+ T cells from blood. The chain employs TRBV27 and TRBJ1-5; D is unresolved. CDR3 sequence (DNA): TGTGCCAGCAGCCCCCTCCGGGATCAGCCCCAGCATTTT. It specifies CASSPLRDQPQHF.